These 15 T cell receptor beta chains originate from one sample sequenced in a study of neurological immune-mediated disorders. One entry per CDR3 protein results from TCRdb running MiXCR on the 5' RACE reads. The sample records some 49,000 distinct CDR3 sequences, less than 12% being singletons. Regarding time point: longitudinal time-point 1 (baseline). Sequencing was done on a sample of PBMCs. The receptors shown here come from a woman between 40 and 55 years old in good health.

For this clonotype: This clone may be a read error of a much larger clone one base away. The rearrangement uses TRBV10-3 and TRBJ2-1; 9 bases line up with TRBD1. V lost 3 bases to trimming and J lost 10 bases; unmatched junction nucleotides: 10. Germline values: CDR1 ENHRY, CDR2 SYGVKD. This CDR3 has 15 amino acids. The CDR3 loop is CAISDSTGGGEEQFF. CDR3 DNA: TGTGCCATCAGTGACTCGACAGGGGGGGGTGAAGAGCAGTTCTTC.

Worth noting for this clonotype: One base away lies a much larger clone, so this may be a sequencing read error. V and J are TRBV14 and TRBJ1-5; 7 bases align to TRBD1. The germline V gene has CDR1 SGHDN and CDR2 FVKESK. This CDR3 is 14 amino acids long. V lost 4 bases and J lost 7; bases outside the gene matches: 7. CDR3 amino acids: CASSPTGSRQPQHF. CDR3 sequence (DNA): TGTGCCAGCAGCCCGACAGGGAGTCGGCAGCCCCAGCATTTT.

This clonotype was seen at least ten times. The chain couples TRBV20-1 to TRBJ2-3; 7 bases line up with TRBD1. The junction had 3 bases not matched to a gene; V was cut back by 2 bases and J by 4 bases. Looked up from germline, CDR1 is DFQATT and CDR2 is SNEGSKA (reference sequence). This CDR3 has 13 amino acids. CDR3 sequence: CSARTGAPDTQYF. The CDR3, as DNA: TGCAGTGCTAGAACAGGGGCCCCAGATACGCAGTATTTT.

This clonotype was counted ten times or more. The chain employs TRBV12-3 or TRBV12-4 and TRBJ1-2; tentatively, D is TRBD1 (6 bases). The CDR3 is 14 amino acids. V was trimmed by 4 bases and J by 0 bases, leaving 9 bases between them. Here the CDR3 reads CASSSGAANYGYTF. The DNA of the CDR3 is TGTGCCAGCAGTTCAGGGGCCGCTAACTATGGCTACACCTTC.

This clonotype was found many times. The rearrangement uses TRBV9 and TRBJ2-3; no definite D call. The length of the CDR3 is 12 residues. V shed 3 bases and J shed 6 bases, with 8 bases lying between them. The germline gives CDR1 SGDLS, CDR2 YYNGEE. CDR3 DNA sequence: TGTGCCAGCAGCGAGCCTGGGGATACGCAGTATTTT. It yields the protein CASSEPGDTQYF.

This clonotype was recorded many times. In DNA, the CDR3 is TGCGCCAGCAGCCAAGATTTTTGGACTAGCGGAACCTACGAGCAGTACTTC. This encodes CASSQDFWTSGTYEQYF. The genes are TRBV4-3 and TRBJ2-7; 10 nucleotides line up with TRBD2. CDR1 and CDR2 (germline): LGHNA, YSLEER. CDR3 length: 17 amino acids. Unmatched junction bases numbered 7, after V lost 0 bases and J lost 2 bases.

Ten or more counts support this clonotype. The chain employs TRBV6-6 and TRBJ2-7, with 9 bases that match TRBD2. The CDR3 is 17 residues long. Germline V lookup: CDR1 MNHNY, CDR2 SVGAGI (reference sequence). Trimming cost V 6 bases and J 1 base; bases outside gene matches: 13. This chain's CDR3 is CASSHGASGTKSYEQYF. DNA of the CDR3: TGTGCCAGCAGCCACGGGGCTAGCGGGACAAAATCCTACGAGCAGTACTTC.

The table lists this clonotype with many counts. The chain links TRBV9 to TRBJ2-1; 11 bases are a match to TRBD2. Trimming cost V 0 bases and J 9 bases; bases outside gene matches: 17. The CDR3 extends over 19 amino acids. From germline, CDR1 is SGDLS and CDR2 YYNGEE. DNA for the CDR3: TGTGCCAGCAGCGTAGCTGGGCTAGCGGGGGGCCTAGGCCTTGGTGAGCAGTTCTTC. Its protein is CASSVAGLAGGLGLGEQFF.

This clonotype has ten or more counts. V and J are TRBV7-2 and TRBJ1-5; D perhaps matches TRBD1 (5 bases). This CDR3 has 13 residues. Germline CDR1 is SGHTA and CDR2 is FQGNSA. V shed 3 bases and J shed 6 bases, with 9 bases lying between them. CDR3 coding DNA: TGTGCCAGCAGCTTTGGGACTGGTCAGCCCCAGCATTTT. It specifies CASSFGTGQPQHF. The whole variable domain, filled in from reference TRBV7-2 and TRBJ1-5, reads GAGVSQSPSNKVTEKGKDVELRCDPISGHTALYWYRQSLGQGLEFLIYFQGNSAPDKSGLPSDRFSAERTGGSVSTLTIQRTQQEDSAVYLCASSFGTGQPQHFGDGTRLSIL.

This clonotype was counted many times. The gene calls are TRBV5-1 and TRBJ1-1; D call uncertain. Trimming pared 4 bases from V and 2 bases from J, leaving 15 bases between. Per the germline V gene, CDR1 is SGHRS and CDR2 is YFSETQ. CDR3 length: 15 amino acids. In DNA form, the CDR3 reads TGCGCCAGCAGCGACGACCCGGCGTTCAACACTGAAGCTTTCTTT. Protein product: CASSDDPAFNTEAFF.

This clonotype was recorded many times. The junction departs from the called germline gene at one end, perhaps through a read error. V is TRBV5-1 and J is TRBJ2-5; D tentatively fits TRBD1 or TRBD2 (6 bases each). There are 16 residues in the CDR3. The germline CDR1 and CDR2 sequences are SGHRS and YFSETQ. The DNA of the CDR3 is TGCGCCAGCAGGACACCCAGGGGACTCCATCAAGGGACCCAGTACTTC. It specifies CASRTPRGLHQGTQYF.

This clonotype was recorded many times. This chain connects TRBV10-3 to TRBJ1-5, with 7 bases matching TRBD1. The CDR3 contains 12 residues. The ends lost 10 bases at V and 6 bases at J; junction bases unmatched: 6. In germline, CDR1 is ENHRY, CDR2 SYGVKD. As DNA, the CDR3 is TGTGCCACGAGACAGGGCGGTCAGCCCCAGCATTTT. Translating gives CATRQGGQPQHF.

This clonotype was counted many times. The chain couples TRBV28 to TRBJ1-2; 10 positions match TRBD1. The CDR3 has 18 amino acids. V trimming: 7 bases; J trimming: 6 bases; junction bases outside the gene matches: 20. Germline V CDR1 and CDR2: MDHEN, SYDVKM. CDR3 in amino acids: CASTIPSGTGVGNDGYTF. The DNA of the CDR3 is TGTGCCAGCACCATCCCCTCCGGGACAGGGGTTGGAAACGATGGCTACACCTTC.

This clonotype was detected many times. The rearrangement joins TRBV5-1 to TRBJ1-1, with D hard to call. The CDR3 totals 11 residues. CDR1 and CDR2 from the germline V gene are SGHRS and YFSETQ. V was pared by 4 bases and J by 2 bases, with 3 bases between. CDR3 amino acids: CASSANTEAFF. In nucleotides, the CDR3 is TGCGCCAGCAGCGCTAACACTGAAGCTTTCTTT.

This clonotype showed up many times. The chain couples TRBV6-6 to TRBJ2-1, with D unresolved. CDR3 length: 13 amino acids. With 4 bases removed from V and 3 bases from J, the gap between germline ends came to 7 bases. Germline assignment: CDR1 MNHNY and CDR2 SVGAGI (reference sequence). CDR3 in amino acids: CASSFTSYNEQFF. The DNA of the CDR3 is TGTGCCAGCAGTTTTACCAGCTACAATGAGCAGTTCTTC.